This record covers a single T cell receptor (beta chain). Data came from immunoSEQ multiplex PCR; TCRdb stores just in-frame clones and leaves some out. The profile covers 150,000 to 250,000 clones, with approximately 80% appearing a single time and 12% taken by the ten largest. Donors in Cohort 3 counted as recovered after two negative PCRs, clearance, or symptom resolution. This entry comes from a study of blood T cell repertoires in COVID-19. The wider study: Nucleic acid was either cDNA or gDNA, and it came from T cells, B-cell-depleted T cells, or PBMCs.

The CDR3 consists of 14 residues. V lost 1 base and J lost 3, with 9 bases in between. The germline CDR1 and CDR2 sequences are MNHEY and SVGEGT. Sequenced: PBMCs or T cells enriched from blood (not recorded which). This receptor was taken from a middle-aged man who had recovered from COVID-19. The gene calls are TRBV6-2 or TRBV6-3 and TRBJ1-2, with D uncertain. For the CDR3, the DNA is TGTGCCAGCAGTTACTATGGGAGGGACTATGGCTACACCTTC. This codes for CASSYYGRDYGYTF.